The 2 T cell receptor beta chains below come from one sample, sequenced in a study of blood T cells in healthy people across ages (dated by TCRdb to 2014 to 2015). The library relied on 5' RACE. Sequenced using an Illumina HiSeq 2500. A second about 7 to 11 cycle PCR used a sample-barcoded 5' primer and a J-beta primer mix. The public reads were reanalyzed by TCRdb: fastp trimming at Q25, MiXCR alignment, in-frame beta chains only. Each CDR3 protein appears once, grouped with its most common genes and DNA. This sample lists about 800,000 distinct CDR3 sequences; 20% to 25% were detected once. The biggest ten clones account for under 4.5% of the sample. These same data were also listed under a study on T cells of mothers and their children.

The sample was blood. The receptors here all came from a boy aged 5-17 years in good health.

The V call is TRBV19, the J call TRBJ2-5; 8 bases match TRBD2. In germline, CDR1 is LNHDA, CDR2 SQIVND (reference sequence). This CDR3 has 16 amino acids. V lost 2 bases, J lost 3 bases, and 8 bases stayed unmatched. CDR3 bases: TGTGCCAGTAGTATATGGGTAGCGGGGCCTGAAGAGACCCAGTACTTC. Amino acid sequence: CASSIWVAGPEETQYF.

V gene TRBV20-1 combines with J gene TRBJ1-3; D may be TRBD1 (6 bases). Germline V gene sequence: CDR1 DFQATT, CDR2 SNEGSKA (reference sequence). Deletions cut 6 bases from V and 4 bases from J, with 16 bases between. CDR3 length: 14 amino acids. The CDR3 bases are TGCAGTGCAACCGCCCTAGACAGGGGAAACACCATATATTTT. This codes for CSATALDRGNTIYF.